The present T cell receptor beta chain was sequenced within a study of blood T cell repertoires in COVID-19 (dated by TCRdb to about 2020). Regarding the study in general: Samples covering the acute and convalescent phases of COVID-19 were provided by collaborators in the United States, Italy and Spain. Subjects who had been exposed to COVID-19, were actively infected with it, or had recovered from it provided the deeply sampled blood TCRbeta repertoires that made up the dataset. The material from the prospective study consisted of cDNA or gDNA derived from T cells, B-cell-depleted T cells, or PBMCs. Samples came from the ongoing ImmuneRACE study (first 160 participants) plus 1,254 subjects from 6 global collaborators. Where available, HLA class I and class II types were taken from metadata supplied by the sample provider and were not determined by assay-based typing. Nearly every sample came with metadata listing a de-identified subject ID, COVID-19 status, age in years and sex. A freely available public database, intended as a resource for researchers studying the immune response to SARS-CoV-2, is where the repertoires were released.

TCRbeta CDR3 regions were amplified from genomic DNA using the immunoSEQ Assay, a bias-controlled multiplex PCR. The original methods were these. The number of nucleated cells in each sample was estimated from the amplification of reference gene primers within the assay. To quantify the absolute abundance of each unique TCRbeta CDR3 rearrangement, sequence reads were collapsed and filtered. Productive Simpson clonality was computed per sample as the square root of Simpson's diversity index over productive rearrangements. Sourced from immuneACCESS, this table was stored by TCRdb with only in-frame sequences that have V and J called. A share of the clones is absent; for the studies checked, an unresolved V gene accounts for under half, and the remainder has no known explanation. V, J and clone size are those of that table, while D and trimming were read from the DNA. The sample yields 150,000 to 200,000 clones; roughly four fifths were counted once. In total, the top ten clones hold 8% to 13% of the sample.

What the work shows at the level of the full study, not this receptor alone: The amount of clinical and demographic metadata varied by source and participant and was provided uncurated.

One collaborating source in Seattle enrolled patients while the patients were actively infected and followed the patients over time throughout the course of disease. Each collaborating institution followed its own protocols to collect whole blood in K2EDTA tubes. For TCRbeta analysis, collaborators shipped samples in one of three forms: frozen whole blood, isolated PBMCs, or DNA extracted from either of those sample types. In the case of this clone: The antigen it binds to is not known. The input lacks base qualities; no much larger clone sits a single base away.

Clipping removes 5 bases from V and 6 bases from J, with 6 as the unmatched junction base count. As encoded in the germline V gene (reference sequence), CDR1 is LNHDA while CDR2 is SQIVND. The CDR3 runs 14 residues from the cysteine to the phenylalanine. CDR3 DNA only is kept here, 42 bases in frame from base 1. The material sequenced was peripheral blood. The V and J segments used are TRBV19 and TRBJ2-3; 9 bases in the middle match TRBD1. The clonotype was recovered from a middle-aged woman with COVID-19, enrolled during active disease. The sequence in DNA is TGTGCCAGTAGTGGCCGGGACAGGGTCGATACGCAGTATTTT. Its translation is CASSGRDRVDTQYF.